This T cell receptor (beta chain) was found in a study of CD8+ T cells in alopecia areata. Germline CDR1 reads SGHRS; CDR2 reads YFSETQ. The CDR3 extends over 13 amino acids. Trimming took 2 bases from V and 4 from J, leaving 7 bases between them. After isolation, RNA underwent reverse transcription to generate cDNA as the sequencing template. Method: immunoSEQ multiplex PCR; TCRdb's copy keeps in-frame clones and lacks some. The table lists over 150,000 clones, 56% of them singletons. The genes are TRBV5-1 and TRBJ2-1, with D maybe TRBD1 (5 bases). Sequenced input: CD8+ T cells sorted from blood. The sequence was collected from a human donor in good health. The CDR3 is CASSFDSYNEQFF. Here the CDR3 DNA reads TGCGCCAGCAGCTTCGACAGTTACAATGAGCAGTTCTTC. Supplemented by reference TRBV5-1 and TRBJ2-1, the full variable domain reads KAGVTQTPRYLIKTRGQQVTLSCSPISGHRSVSWYQQTPGQGLQFLFEYFSETQRNKGNFPGRFSGRQFSNSRSEMNVSTLELGDSALYLCASSFDSYNEQFFGPGTRLTVL.